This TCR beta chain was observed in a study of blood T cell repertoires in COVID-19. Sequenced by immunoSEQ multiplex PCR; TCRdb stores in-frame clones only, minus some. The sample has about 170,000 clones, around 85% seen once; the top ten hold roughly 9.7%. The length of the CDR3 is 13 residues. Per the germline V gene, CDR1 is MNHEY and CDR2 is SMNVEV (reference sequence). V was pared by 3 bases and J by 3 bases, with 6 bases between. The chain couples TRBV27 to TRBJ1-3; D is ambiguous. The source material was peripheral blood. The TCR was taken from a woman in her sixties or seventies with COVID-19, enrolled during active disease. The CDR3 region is CASSLYGGNTIYF. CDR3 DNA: TGTGCCAGCAGTTTGTACGGTGGAAACACCATATATTTT.